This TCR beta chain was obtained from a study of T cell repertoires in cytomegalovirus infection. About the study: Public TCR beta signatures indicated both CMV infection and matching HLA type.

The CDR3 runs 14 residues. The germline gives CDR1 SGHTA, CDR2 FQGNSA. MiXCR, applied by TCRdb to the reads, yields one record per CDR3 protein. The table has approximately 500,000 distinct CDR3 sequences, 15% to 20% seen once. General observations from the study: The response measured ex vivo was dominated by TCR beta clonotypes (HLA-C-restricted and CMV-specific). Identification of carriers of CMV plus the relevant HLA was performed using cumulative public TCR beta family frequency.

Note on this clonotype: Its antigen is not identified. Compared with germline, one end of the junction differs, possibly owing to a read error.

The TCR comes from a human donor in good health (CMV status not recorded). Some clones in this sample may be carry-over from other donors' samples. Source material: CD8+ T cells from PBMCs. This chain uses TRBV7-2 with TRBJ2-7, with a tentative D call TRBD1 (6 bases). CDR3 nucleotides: TGTGCCAGCAGCTTAGGGACAGCGACCTCCGAGAAGTACTTC. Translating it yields CASSLGTATSEKYF.